This T cell receptor (beta chain) was profiled in a study of T cells in Graves' hyperthyroidism and ophthalmopathy. Authors of the study amplified TCR beta CDR3 regions from RNA transcripts. Carried out on the TCR CDR3, a first-round RT-PCR used the HTBI primer set. TCRdb re-called the multiplex PCR reads with MiXCR, one entry per CDR3 protein. The table includes around 200,000 distinct CDR3 sequences, about a sixth detected once. This clonotype turned up a few times. Since no conserved phenylalanine or tryptophan closes the CDR3, a read error is the likely cause. Trimming pared 6 bases from V and 1 base from J, leaving 10 bases between. The germline V gene has CDR1 LNHDA and CDR2 SQIVND (reference sequence). The CDR3 has 15 residues.

The V and J genes are TRBV19 and TRBJ1-6, with D unresolved. This sequence was found in a woman in her forties or fifties with Graves' hyperthyroidism. The sample consisted of blood. The CDR3 loop reads CASSPRASYNSPLHS. Here the CDR3 DNA reads TGTGCCAGTAGCCCCAGAGCGTCCTATAATTCACCCCTCCACTCT.